Listed here are 17 T cell receptor beta chains from one sample, sequenced in a study of shared clonotypes between healthy human individuals (dated by TCRdb to the early 2020s). Preparation of the library involved the immunoSEQ multiplex PCR assay. TCRdb provides this immuneACCESS table in a form limited to in-frame rearrangements. Some clones are lacking; in checked studies, under half of them reflect an unresolved V gene, and why the rest are absent is not known. This sample has about 1.1 million clones in its table, and about 84% of those were observed once. The top ten clonotypes cover approximately 0.5% of the sample. Sequences were obtained from memory CD4+ T cells from PBMCs. Interpreted using the paper, the cell subset or site label stands for: CD45RA-negative fraction. These receptors came from a man aged 18 to 29 in good health. Some clones in this sample may be carry-over from other donors' samples.

The CDR3 loop is CASSLGGGGYTF. CDR3 DNA: TGTGCCAGCAGCCTTGGGGGAGGTGGCTACACCTTC. The gene calls are TRBV5-6 and TRBJ1-2; possibly TRBD1 for D (5 bases). V lost 4 bases to trimming and J lost 7 bases, with 11 bases between them. The CDR3 has 12 residues. Per the germline V gene, CDR1 is SGHDT and CDR2 is YYEEEE.

The chain has TRBV5-1 and TRBJ1-2, with D perhaps TRBD1 (5 bases). CDR3 length: 14 amino acids. Trimming cost V 1 base and J 8 bases, with 15 bases left between them. Germline-derived CDR1 and CDR2 are SGHRS and YFSETQ. In DNA form, the CDR3 reads TGCGCCAGCAGCTTGTCCCGAGAAGGGGAAGGCTACACCTTC. Translated: CASSLSREGEGYTF.

V is TRBV15 and J is TRBJ2-5; 8 bases match TRBD2. CDR1 and CDR2 from the germline V gene are LNHNV and YYDKDF (reference sequence). J lost 4 bases, V lost 11 bases, and 9 bases had no gene match. CDR3 length equals 13 residues. CDR3 residues: CASGSGRPETQYF. CDR3 coding DNA: TGTGCCTCGGGCAGCGGGAGACCAGAGACCCAGTACTTC.

The table lists this clone with a few counts. The gene calls are TRBV7-2 and TRBJ2-5; tentative D call: TRBD1 (5 bases). The CDR3 has 13 amino acids. Germline V gives CDR1 SGHTA, CDR2 FQGNSA. Between the trimmed V and J ends, which lost 8 bases and 2 bases, there was a span of 12 bases. The CDR3 sequence is CASRRVRQETQYF. The CDR3 DNA follows: TGTGCCAGCCGCAGGGTTCGACAAGAGACCCAGTACTTC.

A single count supports this clone. The J gene is TRBJ2-7, the V gene TRBV5-1, with TRBD2 matching over 10 bases. The V segment lost 0 bases and the J segment 0 bases; nucleotides outside the gene matches: 3. Germline V CDR1 and CDR2: SGHRS, YFSETQ. This CDR3 has 16 amino acids. The CDR3 sequence is CASSLEGLANSYEQYF. CDR3 nucleotides: TGCGCCAGCAGCTTGGAGGGACTAGCGAACTCCTACGAGCAGTACTTC. The variable domain in full, completed from reference TRBV5-1 and TRBJ2-7, reads KAGVTQTPRYLIKTRGQQVTLSCSPISGHRSVSWYQQTPGQGLQFLFEYFSETQRNKGNFPGRFSGRQFSNSRSEMNVSTLELGDSALYLCASSLEGLANSYEQYFGPGTRLTVT.

A word on this clone: This likely stems from a read error, as it lies one base from a far larger clone. The chain employs TRBV5-6 and TRBJ2-7, with TRBD1 matching over 11 bases. Germline V gene data show CDR1 as SGHDT and CDR2 as YYEEEE. The CDR3 sequence is 14 residues long. V shed 3 bases, J shed 3 bases, and the junction held 2 bases outside the gene matches. In DNA form, the CDR3 reads TGTGCCAGCAGCTACGGGACAGGGGGCTACGAGCAGTACTTC. This codes for CASSYGTGGYEQYF. The variable domain in full, completed from reference TRBV5-6 and TRBJ2-7, reads DAGVTQSPTHLIKTRGQQVTLRCSPKSGHDTVSWYQQALGQGPQFIFQYYEEEERQRGNFPDRFSGHQFPNYSSELNVNALLLGDSALYLCASSYGTGGYEQYFGPGTRLTVT.

The chain recombines TRBV5-4 with TRBJ2-7; the D gene is possibly TRBD1 (6 bases). The CDR3 length is 16 residues. Trimming took 4 bases from V and 2 from J, leaving 19 bases between them. Germline values: CDR1 SGHNT, CDR2 YYREEE (reference sequence). CDR3 sequence (DNA): TGTGCCAGCAGCCCCAGGGAACAGGGCCCCCCCTACGAGCAGTACTTC. It translates to CASSPREQGPPYEQYF.

This clone was seen once. V usage is TRBV7-9 and J usage is TRBJ2-2, with D unresolved. The CDR3 is made up of 13 amino acids. V was pared by 0 bases and J by 3 bases, with 2 bases between. Germline CDR1 is SEHNR and CDR2 is FQNEAQ (reference sequence). CDR3 coding DNA: TGTGCCAGCAGCTTAGCCTACACCGGGGAGCTGTTTTTT. It yields the protein CASSLAYTGELFF.

This chain links TRBV7-2 with TRBJ2-7; 10 positions agree with TRBD1. Germline-derived CDR1 and CDR2 are SGHTA and FQGNSA. The CDR3 loop spans 16 amino acids. V was pared by 1 base and J by 3 bases, with 6 bases of the junction left unmatched. CDR3 residues: CASSLVMGTGVYEQYF. In DNA, the CDR3 is TGTGCCAGCAGCTTAGTCATGGGGACAGGGGTCTACGAGCAGTACTTC.

This rearrangement joins TRBV28 to TRBJ1-1, with D hard to call. V lost 6 bases and J lost 0, with 17 bases in between. Germline CDR1 reads MDHEN; CDR2 reads SYDVKM. This CDR3 spans 16 amino acids. The CDR3 protein is CASSQGRISVNTEAFF. The CDR3, as DNA: TGTGCCAGCAGCCAAGGACGAATTTCCGTGAACACTGAAGCTTTCTTT.

The chain joins TRBV7-2 to TRBJ2-1; perhaps TRBD1 as D (6 bases). The CDR3 length is 16 residues. Trimming cost V 5 bases and J 2 bases, with 16 bases left between them. Germline V gene sequence: CDR1 SGHTA, CDR2 FQGNSA. Here the CDR3 DNA reads TGTGCCAGCAGCCAACGGAGACAGGTCCCCTACAATGAGCAGTTCTTC. Its protein is CASSQRRQVPYNEQFF.

The rearrangement links TRBV6-6 to TRBJ2-7; the D gene is possibly TRBD2 (5 bases). V shed 6 bases and J shed 2 bases, with 20 bases lying between them. The CDR3 is 16 residues long. Germline V lookup: CDR1 MNHNY, CDR2 SVGAGI (reference sequence). The CDR3 DNA is TGTGCCAGCAGGGACTTAGGAAGCGGTTCTACCTACGAGCAGTACTTC. It yields the protein CASRDLGSGSTYEQYF.

J is TRBJ1-1 and V is TRBV7-2, with TRBD1 as a possible D gene (6 bases). Germline CDR1 is SGHTA and CDR2 is FQGNSA. The CDR3 has 15 residues. V was shortened by 1 base and J by 0 bases, with 9 bases between the two germline ends. CDR3 nucleotides: TGTGCCAGCAGCTTAGGGACAGTCATGAACACTGAAGCTTTCTTT. Translating gives CASSLGTVMNTEAFF.

This clone was seen more than once but under ten times. A clone one base away is much larger, so this may be a read error. The rearrangement joins TRBV5-1 to TRBJ1-1; perhaps TRBD1 as D (6 bases). Germline assignment: CDR1 SGHRS and CDR2 YFSETQ. The CDR3 sequence is 14 residues long. The V end was cut by 2 bases, the J end by 0 bases, with 8 bases between. CDR3 sequence (DNA): TGCGCCAGCAGCTTCGACAGGATGAACACTGAAGCTTTCTTT. This sequence encodes CASSFDRMNTEAFF. The variable domain in full, with the rest retrieved from reference TRBV5-1 and TRBJ1-1, is KAGVTQTPRYLIKTRGQQVTLSCSPISGHRSVSWYQQTPGQGLQFLFEYFSETQRNKGNFPGRFSGRQFSNSRSEMNVSTLELGDSALYLCASSFDRMNTEAFFGQGTRLTVV.

The chain is built from TRBV7-9 and TRBJ2-5, with 7 bases identical to TRBD1. Unmatched junction bases numbered 3, after V lost 1 base and J lost 1 base. The CDR3 covers 15 residues. Germline V gives CDR1 SEHNR, CDR2 FQNEAQ (reference sequence). CDR3 DNA: TGTGCCAGCAGCTTAGGACAGGGAATCCAAGAGACCCAGTACTTC. Its translation: CASSLGQGIQETQYF. The full variable domain, its missing parts supplied by reference TRBV7-9 and TRBJ2-5, is DTGVSQNPRHKITKRGQNVTFRCDPISEHNRLYWYRQTLGQGPEFLTYFQNEAQLEKSRLLSDRFSAERPKGSFSTLEIQRTEQGDSAMYLCASSLGQGIQETQYFGPGTRLLVL.

This clone was observed a handful of times. The same CDR3 also results from other DNA sequences found in this sample. This chain uses TRBV10-3 with TRBJ1-3; D ambiguous. The germline V and J ends were trimmed by 4 bases and 1 base, with 8 bases remaining between them. Germline V gives CDR1 ENHRY, CDR2 SYGVKD. The CDR3 runs 14 residues. The CDR3 is CAISGTDSGNTIYF. The CDR3 nucleotides read TGTGCCATCAGTGGGACGGATTCTGGAAACACCATATATTTT.

V usage is TRBV15 and J usage is TRBJ2-4; D may correspond to TRBD1 or TRBD2 (5 bases each). The CDR3 loop spans 15 amino acids. Looked up from germline, CDR1 is LNHNV and CDR2 is YYDKDF (reference sequence). V lost 1 base, J lost 3 bases, and 10 bases lay in between. The CDR3 protein is CATSRAGPLKNIQYF. CDR3 nucleotide sequence: TGTGCCACCAGCAGAGCGGGACCCCTCAAAAACATTCAGTACTTC. Filled out from reference TRBV15 and TRBJ2-4, the complete variable domain reads DAMVIQNPRYQVTQFGKPVTLSCSQTLNHNVMYWYQQKSSQAPKLLFHYYDKDFNNEADTPDNFQSRRPNTSFCFLDIRSPGLGDTAMYLCATSRAGPLKNIQYFGAGTRLSVL.